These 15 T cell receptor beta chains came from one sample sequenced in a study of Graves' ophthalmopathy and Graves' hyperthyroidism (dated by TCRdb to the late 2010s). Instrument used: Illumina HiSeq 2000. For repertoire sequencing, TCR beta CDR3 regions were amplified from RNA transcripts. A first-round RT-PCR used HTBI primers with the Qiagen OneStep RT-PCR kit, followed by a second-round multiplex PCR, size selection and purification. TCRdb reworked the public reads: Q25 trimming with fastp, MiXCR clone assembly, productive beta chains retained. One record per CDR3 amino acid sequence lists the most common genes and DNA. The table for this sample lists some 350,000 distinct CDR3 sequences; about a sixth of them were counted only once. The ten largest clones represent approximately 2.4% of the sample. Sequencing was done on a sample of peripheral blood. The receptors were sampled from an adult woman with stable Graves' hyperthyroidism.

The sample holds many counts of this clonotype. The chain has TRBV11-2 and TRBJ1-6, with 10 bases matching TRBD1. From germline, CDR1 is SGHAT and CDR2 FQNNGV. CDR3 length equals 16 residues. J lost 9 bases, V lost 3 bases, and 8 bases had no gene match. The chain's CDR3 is CASSLDPTGGGSPLHF. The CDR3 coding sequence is TGTGCCAGCAGCTTGGACCCGACAGGGGGCGGTTCACCCCTCCACTTT.

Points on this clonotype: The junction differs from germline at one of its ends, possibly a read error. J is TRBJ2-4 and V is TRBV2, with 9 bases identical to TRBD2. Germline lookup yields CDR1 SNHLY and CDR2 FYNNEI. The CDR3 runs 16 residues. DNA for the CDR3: TGTGCCAGCAGTGAACGCGGGAGGGCCGCCAAAAACATTAAGTACTTC. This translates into CASSERGRAAKNIKYF.

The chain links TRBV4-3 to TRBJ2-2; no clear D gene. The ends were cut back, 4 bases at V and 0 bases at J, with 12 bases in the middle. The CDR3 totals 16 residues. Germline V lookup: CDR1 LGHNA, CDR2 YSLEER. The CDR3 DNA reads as TGCGCCAGCAGCCGCGCGGTTCAGACGAACACCGGGGAGCTGTTTTTT. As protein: CASSRAVQTNTGELFF.

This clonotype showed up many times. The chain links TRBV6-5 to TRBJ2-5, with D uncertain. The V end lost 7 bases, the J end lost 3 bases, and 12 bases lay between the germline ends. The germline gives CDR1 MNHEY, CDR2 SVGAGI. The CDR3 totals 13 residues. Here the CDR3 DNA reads TGTGCCAGCATTTCGCCTGGAAAAGAGACCCAGTACTTC. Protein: CASISPGKETQYF.

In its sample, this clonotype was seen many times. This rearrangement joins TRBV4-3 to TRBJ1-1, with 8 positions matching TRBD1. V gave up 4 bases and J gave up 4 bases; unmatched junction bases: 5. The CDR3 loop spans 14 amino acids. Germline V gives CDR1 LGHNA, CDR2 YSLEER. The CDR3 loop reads CASSPQGGGTEAFF. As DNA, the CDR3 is TGCGCCAGCAGCCCACAGGGGGGAGGCACTGAAGCTTTCTTT.

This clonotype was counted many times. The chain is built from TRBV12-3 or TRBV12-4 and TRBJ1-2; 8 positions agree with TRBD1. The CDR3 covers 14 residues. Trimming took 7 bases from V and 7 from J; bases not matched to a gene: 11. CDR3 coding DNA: TGTGCCAGCAACCCCAACAGGGGGTCGGGTGGCTACACCTTC. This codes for CASNPNRGSGGYTF.

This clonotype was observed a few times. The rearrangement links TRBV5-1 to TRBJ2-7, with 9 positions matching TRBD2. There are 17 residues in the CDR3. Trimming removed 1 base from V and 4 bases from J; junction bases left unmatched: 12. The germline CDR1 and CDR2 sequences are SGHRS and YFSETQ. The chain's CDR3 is CASSLSPGASGKYEQYF. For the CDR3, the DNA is TGCGCCAGCAGCTTGTCCCCCGGGGCTAGCGGGAAGTACGAGCAGTACTTC.

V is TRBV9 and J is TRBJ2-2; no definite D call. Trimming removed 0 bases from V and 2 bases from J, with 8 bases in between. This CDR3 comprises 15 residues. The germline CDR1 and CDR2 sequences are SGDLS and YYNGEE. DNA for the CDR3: TGTGCCAGCAGCGTAGAAGCAGGAAACACCGGGGAGCTGTTTTTT. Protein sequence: CASSVEAGNTGELFF.

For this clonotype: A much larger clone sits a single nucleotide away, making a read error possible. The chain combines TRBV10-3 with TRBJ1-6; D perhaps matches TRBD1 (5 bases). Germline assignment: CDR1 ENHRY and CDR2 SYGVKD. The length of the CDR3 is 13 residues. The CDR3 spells CAIGGASNSHLHF. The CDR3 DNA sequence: TGTGCCATCGGTGGGGCCTCAAATTCACACCTCCACTTT.

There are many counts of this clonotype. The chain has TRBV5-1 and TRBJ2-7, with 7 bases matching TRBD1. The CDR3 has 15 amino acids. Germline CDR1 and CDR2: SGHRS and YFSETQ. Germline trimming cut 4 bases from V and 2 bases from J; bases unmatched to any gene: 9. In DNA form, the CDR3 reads TGCGCCAGCAGCACAACTCCGGGACAGACCTACGAGCAGTACTTC. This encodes CASSTTPGQTYEQYF.

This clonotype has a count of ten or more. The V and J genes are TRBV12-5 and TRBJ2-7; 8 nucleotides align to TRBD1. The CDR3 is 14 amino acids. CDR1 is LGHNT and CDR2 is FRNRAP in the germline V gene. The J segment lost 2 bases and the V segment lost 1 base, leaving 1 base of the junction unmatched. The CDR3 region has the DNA TGTGCTAGTGGTTTGGGGACAGGGCCCTACGAGCAGTACTTC. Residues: CASGLGTGPYEQYF.

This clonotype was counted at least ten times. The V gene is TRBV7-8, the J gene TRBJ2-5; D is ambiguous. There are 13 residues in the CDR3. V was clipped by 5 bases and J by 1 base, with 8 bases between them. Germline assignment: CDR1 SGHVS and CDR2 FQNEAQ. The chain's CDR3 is CASSPAFQETQYF. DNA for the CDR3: TGTGCCAGCAGCCCGGCGTTCCAAGAGACCCAGTACTTC. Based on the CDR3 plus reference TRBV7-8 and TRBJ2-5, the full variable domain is GAGVSQSPRYKVAKRGQDVALRCDPISGHVSLFWYQQALGQGPEFLTYFQNEAQLDKSGLPSDRFFAERPEGSVSTLKIQRTQQEDSAVYLCASSPAFQETQYFGPGTRLLVL.

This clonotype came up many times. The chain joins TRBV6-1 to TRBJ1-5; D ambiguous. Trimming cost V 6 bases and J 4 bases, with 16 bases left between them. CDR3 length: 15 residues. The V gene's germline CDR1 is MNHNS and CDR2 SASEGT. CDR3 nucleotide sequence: TGTGCCAGCAGCCCCCGCTCTGAAGGGAATCAGCCCCAGCATTTT. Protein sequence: CASSPRSEGNQPQHF.

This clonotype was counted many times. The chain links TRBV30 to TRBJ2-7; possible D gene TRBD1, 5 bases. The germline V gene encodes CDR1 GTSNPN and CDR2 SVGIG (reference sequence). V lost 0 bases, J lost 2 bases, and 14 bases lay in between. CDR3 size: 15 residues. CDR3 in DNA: TGTGCCTGGAGTGTACAGGAAGATGGGGCCTACGAGCAGTACTTC. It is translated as CAWSVQEDGAYEQYF. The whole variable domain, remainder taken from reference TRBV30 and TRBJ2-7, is SQTIHQWPATLVQPVGSPLSLECTVEGTSNPNLYWYRQAAGRGLQLLFYSVGIGQISSEVPQNLSASRPQDRQFILSSKKLLLSDSGFYLCAWSVQEDGAYEQYFGPGTRLTVT.

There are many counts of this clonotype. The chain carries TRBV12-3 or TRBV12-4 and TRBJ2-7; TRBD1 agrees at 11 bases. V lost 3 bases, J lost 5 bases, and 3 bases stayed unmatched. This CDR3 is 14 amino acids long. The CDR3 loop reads CASSFGQGAHEQYF. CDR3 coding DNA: TGTGCCAGCAGTTTCGGACAGGGGGCGCACGAGCAGTACTTC.